This paragraph reports one T cell receptor beta chain. The data were obtained in a study of blood T cell repertoires in COVID-19. Study-level background: Material from acute and convalescent COVID-19 was sourced from the United States, Italy and Spain. PBMCs, B-cell-depleted T cells, or T cells were the source of the cDNA or gDNA that made up the material.

CDR1 and CDR2 (germline): SEHNR, FQNEAQ (reference sequence). V dropped 1 base and J dropped 2; count of bases not matched to a gene: 10. The CDR3 totals 18 residues. The protocol was immunoSEQ multiplex PCR, while the TCRdb copy is restricted to in-frame clones and leaves out a portion. Of 200,000 to 300,000 clones in the sample, just under 85% were seen once. The sample was peripheral blood. This TCR was sampled from a woman older than 75 with acute or convalescent COVID-19. This chain joins TRBV7-9 and TRBJ1-5; 8 bases are shared with TRBD1. CDR3: CASSLDGQGTEGNQPQHF. In DNA, the CDR3 is TGTGCCAGCAGCTTAGACGGACAGGGAACGGAAGGCAATCAGCCCCAGCATTTT.